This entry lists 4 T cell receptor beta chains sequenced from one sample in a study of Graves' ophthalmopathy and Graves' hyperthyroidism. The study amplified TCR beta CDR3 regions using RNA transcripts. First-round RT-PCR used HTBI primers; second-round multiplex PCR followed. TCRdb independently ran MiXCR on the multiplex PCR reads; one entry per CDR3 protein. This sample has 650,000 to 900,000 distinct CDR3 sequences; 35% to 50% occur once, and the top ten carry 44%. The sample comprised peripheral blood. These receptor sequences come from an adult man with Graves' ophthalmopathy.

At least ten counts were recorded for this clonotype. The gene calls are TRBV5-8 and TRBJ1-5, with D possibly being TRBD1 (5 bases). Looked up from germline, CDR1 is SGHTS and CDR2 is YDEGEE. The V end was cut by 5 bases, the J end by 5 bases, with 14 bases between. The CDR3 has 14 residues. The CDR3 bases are TGTGCCAGCAGGCGAGACAGATACCATCAGCCCCAGCATTTT. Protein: CASRRDRYHQPQHF. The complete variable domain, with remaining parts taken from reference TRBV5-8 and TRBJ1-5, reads EAGVTQSPTHLIKTRGQQATLRCSPISGHTSVYWYQQALGLGLQFLLWYDEGEERNRGNFPPRFSGRQFPNYSSELNVNALELEDSALYLCASRRDRYHQPQHFGDGTRLSIL.

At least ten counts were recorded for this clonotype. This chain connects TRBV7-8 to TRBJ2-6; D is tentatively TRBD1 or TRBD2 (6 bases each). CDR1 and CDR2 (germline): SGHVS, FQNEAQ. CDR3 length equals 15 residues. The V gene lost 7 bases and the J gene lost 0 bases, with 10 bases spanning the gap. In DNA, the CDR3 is TGTGCCAGCACCAAGGGGGGCTCTGGGGCCAACGTCCTGACTTTC. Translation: CASTKGGSGANVLTF.

The DNA for the CDR3 is TGTGCCAGCAGCCAAGGGACGGGGCAGAGCACTGAAGCTTTCTTT. Amino acid sequence: CASSQGTGQSTEAFF. The rearrangement links TRBV3-1 to TRBJ1-1, with a weak D call TRBD1 (5 bases). The germline V gene encodes CDR1 LGHDT and CDR2 YNNKEL (reference sequence). This CDR3 has 15 residues. The V end lost 1 base, the J end lost 4 bases, and 13 bases lay between the germline ends.

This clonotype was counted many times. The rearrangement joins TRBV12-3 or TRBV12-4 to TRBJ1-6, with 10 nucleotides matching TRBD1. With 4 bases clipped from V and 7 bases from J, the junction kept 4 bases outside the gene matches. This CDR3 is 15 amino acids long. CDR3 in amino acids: CASSSGQGENSPLHF. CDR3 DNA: TGTGCCAGCAGTTCTGGACAGGGGGAGAATTCACCCCTCCACTTT.